This T cell receptor (beta chain) was profiled in a study of T cells in Graves' hyperthyroidism and ophthalmopathy. Exclusion criteria comprised uncontrolled infection, other autoimmune disease, pregnancy or lactation. Each diagnosis drew on symptoms, thyroxine, TRAb, thyroid ultrasound and orbital computed tomography findings. Around 10 ml fresh peripheral blood yielded the PBMCs. This CDR3 comprises 17 residues. Germline CDR1 LGHNA, CDR2 YNFKEQ. Germline trimming cut 6 bases from V and 4 bases from J; bases unmatched to any gene: 12. Amplified regions were TCR beta CDR3 sequences from RNA transcripts. The HTBI primer set drove a first-round RT-PCR of the TCR CDR3. TCRdb used MiXCR to reprocess the multiplex PCR reads, holding one entry per CDR3 protein. Among more than 550,000 distinct CDR3 sequences listed, roughly 17% were seen once.

This TCR derives from a man over 45 with Graves' hyperthyroidism. This chain connects TRBV4-2 to TRBJ2-2, with 9 nucleotides matching TRBD2. The sequencing sample was made of blood. CDR3 residues: CASRPRAGAGGTGELFF. In DNA form, the CDR3 reads TGTGCCAGCAGGCCCAGAGCGGGAGCGGGGGGCACCGGGGAGCTGTTTTTT.